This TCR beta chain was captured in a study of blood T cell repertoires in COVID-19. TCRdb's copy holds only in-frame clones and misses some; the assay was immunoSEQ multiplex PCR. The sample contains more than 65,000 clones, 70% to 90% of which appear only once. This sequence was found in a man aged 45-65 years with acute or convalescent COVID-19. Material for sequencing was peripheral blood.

CDR3 loop: CASSSLGSQPQHF. DNA of the CDR3: TGTGCCAGCAGCTCCCTCGGTTCTCAGCCCCAGCATTTT. The rearrangement links TRBV11-2 to TRBJ1-5, with D unclear. The CDR3 covers 13 residues. Germline V gene sequence: CDR1 SGHAT, CDR2 FQNNGV. V was clipped by 4 bases and J by 6 bases, with 10 bases between them. The full variable domain, with the rest looked up from reference TRBV11-2 and TRBJ1-5, is EAGVAQSPRYKIIEKRQSVAFWCNPISGHATLYWYQQILGQGPKLLIQFQNNGVVDDSQLPKDRFSAERLKGVDSTLKIQPAKLEDSAVYLCASSSLGSQPQHFGDGTRLSIL.